These T cell receptor beta chains were read from a single sample in a study of cytomegalovirus exposure and HLA in healthy donors. Clones were sequenced by immunoSEQ multiplex PCR, and TCRdb holds only the in-frame ones, with some missing. The sample consists of approximately 130,000 clones, 81% of them appearing once. Sequenced: PBMCs. The receptors here all came from a woman in her thirties or forties in good health and CMV-seronegative. Both conserved end residues are part of each CDR3. Fields, in order: CDR3 length, clone size, V gene, J gene, D gene, CDR3 protein, CDR3 DNA. D genes are given only for firm matches. Only some rows state a clone size, as once, few, many or a class for expanded clones.

CDR3 length: 16; clone size: .; V gene: TRBV6-6; J gene: TRBJ2-5; D gene: TRBD2; CDR3 protein: CASSYSGGGRQETQYF; CDR3 DNA: TGTGCCAGCAGTTACTCAGGCGGGGGGCGCCAAGAGACCCAGTACTTC
CDR3 length: 17; clone size: .; V gene: TRBV6-1; J gene: TRBJ2-4; D gene: TRBD1; CDR3 protein: CASRERQGLSGKNIQYF; CDR3 DNA: TGTGCCAGCAGAGAAAGACAGGGGCTGTCGGGCAAAAACATTCAGTACTTC
CDR3 length: 14; clone size: .; V gene: TRBV28; J gene: TRBJ1-1; D gene: TRBD1; CDR3 protein: CASSPGTANTEAFF; CDR3 DNA: TGTGCCAGCAGTCCCGGGACAGCGAACACTGAAGCTTTCTTT
CDR3 length: 14; clone size: .; V gene: TRBV10-3; J gene: TRBJ1-6; D gene: TRBD1; CDR3 protein: CAISEKDRASPLHF; CDR3 DNA: TGTGCCATCAGTGAGAAGGACAGGGCTTCACCCCTCCACTTT
CDR3 length: 13; clone size: few; V gene: TRBV30; J gene: TRBJ1-1; D gene: .; CDR3 protein: CAWSIGARTEAFF; CDR3 DNA: TGTGCCTGGAGTATAGGGGCGAGGACTGAAGCTTTCTTT
CDR3 length: 18; clone size: .; V gene: TRBV11-2; J gene: TRBJ2-1; D gene: TRBD2; CDR3 protein: CASSDPPTSGVGIDEQFF; CDR3 DNA: TGTGCCAGCAGCGACCCCCCGACTAGCGGGGTTGGGATTGATGAGCAGTTCTTC
CDR3 length: 13; clone size: .; V gene: TRBV29-1; J gene: TRBJ1-2; D gene: .; CDR3 protein: CSVITGFLGGYTF; CDR3 DNA: TGCAGCGTCATTACAGGGTTTTTGGGCGGCTACACCTTC
CDR3 length: 13; clone size: .; V gene: TRBV2; J gene: TRBJ1-1; D gene: .; CDR3 protein: CASSGQGNTEAFF; CDR3 DNA: TGTGCCAGCAGCGGCCAGGGGAACACTGAAGCTTTCTTT
CDR3 length: 14; clone size: once; V gene: TRBV27; J gene: TRBJ2-7; D gene: TRBD1; CDR3 protein: CASSFGTGDYEQYF; CDR3 DNA: TGTGCCAGCAGTTTCGGGACAGGGGACTACGAGCAGTACTTC
CDR3 length: 13; clone size: many; V gene: TRBV10-3; J gene: TRBJ1-1; D gene: .; CDR3 protein: CAISVRGTAEAFF; CDR3 DNA: TGTGCCATCAGCGTCAGGGGTACGGCTGAAGCTTTCTTT
CDR3 length: 15; clone size: .; V gene: TRBV30; J gene: TRBJ1-2; D gene: .; CDR3 protein: CAWSPNPGSYYGYTF; CDR3 DNA: TGTGCCTGGAGTCCCAACCCCGGGAGTTACTATGGCTACACCTTC
CDR3 length: 14; clone size: .; V gene: TRBV5-1; J gene: TRBJ1-6; D gene: .; CDR3 protein: CASSLGTVNSPLHF; CDR3 DNA: TGCGCCAGCAGCTTGGGGACAGTTAATTCACCCCTCCACTTT
CDR3 length: 13; clone size: .; V gene: TRBV5-1; J gene: TRBJ1-5; D gene: .; CDR3 protein: CASSLDGNQPQHF; CDR3 DNA: TGCGCCAGCAGCTTGGACGGGAATCAGCCCCAGCATTTT
CDR3 length: 15; clone size: .; V gene: TRBV5-1; J gene: TRBJ1-1; D gene: .; CDR3 protein: CASSSSMGRSTEAFF; CDR3 DNA: TGCGCCAGCAGCTCTTCCATGGGGCGAAGCACTGAAGCTTTCTTT
CDR3 length: 17; clone size: .; V gene: TRBV6-1; J gene: TRBJ2-1; D gene: TRBD2; CDR3 protein: CASSERSRSGGGNEQFF; CDR3 DNA: TGTGCCAGCAGTGAACGCTCGCGTAGCGGGGGGGGTAATGAGCAGTTCTTC
CDR3 length: 16; clone size: .; V gene: TRBV13; J gene: TRBJ2-7; D gene: TRBD1; CDR3 protein: CASSLDRTGYSYEQYF; CDR3 DNA: TGTGCCAGCAGCTTAGACAGGACAGGGTATTCCTACGAGCAGTACTTC
CDR3 length: 11; clone size: once; V gene: TRBV10-2; J gene: TRBJ2-3; D gene: .; CDR3 protein: CASSLTDTQYF; CDR3 DNA: TGCGCCAGCAGCCTTACAGATACGCAGTATTTT
CDR3 length: 15; clone size: .; V gene: TRBV7-9; J gene: TRBJ2-6; D gene: .; CDR3 protein: CSSRIQGPGANVLTF; CDR3 DNA: TGTTCCAGCAGGATACAGGGCCCCGGGGCCAACGTCCTGACTTTC
CDR3 length: 17; clone size: .; V gene: TRBV27; J gene: TRBJ2-1; D gene: TRBD1; CDR3 protein: CASSFSPTGGSYNEQFF; CDR3 DNA: TGTGCCAGCAGTTTTTCCCCGACAGGGGGCTCCTACAATGAGCAGTTCTTC
CDR3 length: 14; clone size: .; V gene: TRBV5-6; J gene: TRBJ2-7; D gene: TRBD2; CDR3 protein: CASSQGLAGDEQYF; CDR3 DNA: TGTGCCAGCAGCCAGGGACTAGCGGGGGACGAGCAGTACTTC
CDR3 length: 16; clone size: .; V gene: TRBV7-3; J gene: TRBJ2-1; D gene: TRBD2; CDR3 protein: CASSWLAGGSSDEQFF; CDR3 DNA: TGTGCCAGCAGCTGGCTAGCGGGAGGTAGTTCGGATGAGCAGTTCTTC
CDR3 length: 17; clone size: .; V gene: TRBV18; J gene: TRBJ1-3; D gene: .; CDR3 protein: CASSPPRGSASGNTIYF; CDR3 DNA: TGTGCCAGCTCACCACCACGAGGGTCCGCCTCTGGAAACACCATATATTTT
CDR3 length: 14; clone size: .; V gene: TRBV11-2; J gene: TRBJ2-7; D gene: TRBD1; CDR3 protein: CASSSDRFGYEQYF; CDR3 DNA: TGTGCCAGCAGTTCGGACAGGTTTGGGTACGAGCAGTACTTC
CDR3 length: 14; clone size: .; V gene: TRBV11-2; J gene: TRBJ1-2; D gene: .; CDR3 protein: CASSLVEKNYGYTF; CDR3 DNA: TGTGCCAGCAGCTTAGTGGAGAAGAACTATGGCTACACCTTC
CDR3 length: 13; clone size: .; V gene: TRBV13; J gene: TRBJ2-3; D gene: .; CDR3 protein: CASSRDSLDTQYF; CDR3 DNA: TGTGCCAGCAGCCGTGACTCTCTCGATACGCAGTATTTT
CDR3 length: 17; clone size: .; V gene: TRBV5-1; J gene: TRBJ2-6; D gene: .; CDR3 protein: CASSLSSAGTGANVLTF; CDR3 DNA: TGCGCCAGCAGCTTGTCAAGCGCGGGGACTGGGGCCAACGTCCTGACTTTC
CDR3 length: 15; clone size: .; V gene: TRBV27; J gene: TRBJ1-3; D gene: TRBD1; CDR3 protein: CASKEGASSGNTIYF; CDR3 DNA: TGTGCCAGTAAGGAGGGGGCGAGCTCTGGAAACACCATATATTTT
CDR3 length: 15; clone size: .; V gene: TRBV11-2; J gene: TRBJ2-7; D gene: TRBD1; CDR3 protein: CASSFSRDSGYEQYF; CDR3 DNA: TGTGCCAGCAGCTTCTCCCGGGACAGTGGCTACGAGCAGTACTTC
CDR3 length: 15; clone size: .; V gene: TRBV6-5; J gene: TRBJ2-5; D gene: .; CDR3 protein: CASSYGGLGGETQYF; CDR3 DNA: TGTGCCAGCAGTTACGGTGGGCTGGGTGGAGAGACCCAGTACTTC
CDR3 length: 14; clone size: .; V gene: TRBV5-4; J gene: TRBJ1-2; D gene: .; CDR3 protein: CASSLGGGDYGYTF; CDR3 DNA: TGTGCCAGCAGCTTGGGGGGAGGGGACTATGGCTACACCTTC
CDR3 length: 17; clone size: .; V gene: TRBV10-3; J gene: TRBJ2-1; D gene: TRBD2; CDR3 protein: CAISESMGTSGGNEQFF; CDR3 DNA: TGTGCCATCAGTGAGTCTATGGGGACTAGTGGAGGGAATGAGCAGTTCTTC
CDR3 length: 16; clone size: .; V gene: TRBV5-1; J gene: TRBJ2-6; D gene: .; CDR3 protein: CASSLVSGAGANVLTF; CDR3 DNA: TGCGCCAGCAGCTTGGTATCGGGGGCTGGGGCCAACGTCCTGACTTTC
CDR3 length: 17; clone size: .; V gene: TRBV10-3; J gene: TRBJ2-3; D gene: TRBD2; CDR3 protein: CAISELAGGVSTDTQYF; CDR3 DNA: TGTGCCATCAGTGAACTAGCGGGGGGGGTGAGCACAGATACGCAGTATTTT
CDR3 length: 13; clone size: .; V gene: TRBV19; J gene: TRBJ2-7; D gene: TRBD1; CDR3 protein: CASRRGQSYEQYF; CDR3 DNA: TGTGCCAGTAGGAGGGGGCAAAGCTACGAGCAGTACTTC
CDR3 length: 13; clone size: .; V gene: TRBV19; J gene: TRBJ1-2; D gene: .; CDR3 protein: CASSRGPNYGYTF; CDR3 DNA: TGTGCCAGTAGTAGGGGGCCTAACTATGGCTACACCTTC
CDR3 length: 13; clone size: .; V gene: TRBV7-2; J gene: TRBJ1-1; D gene: TRBD1; CDR3 protein: CASSLSDRAEAFF; CDR3 DNA: TGTGCCAGCAGCTTATCCGACAGGGCTGAAGCTTTCTTT
CDR3 length: 20; clone size: .; V gene: TRBV9; J gene: TRBJ1-2; D gene: TRBD1; CDR3 protein: CASSVGGLIRQGLSPYGYTF; CDR3 DNA: TGTGCCAGCAGCGTGGGGGGACTCATAAGACAGGGCTTGTCCCCCTATGGCTACACCTTC
CDR3 length: 14; clone size: once; V gene: TRBV10-3; J gene: TRBJ2-1; D gene: .; CDR3 protein: CAISLASTYNEQFF; CDR3 DNA: TGTGCCATCAGTTTAGCGTCCACCTACAATGAGCAGTTCTTC
CDR3 length: 16; clone size: .; V gene: TRBV28; J gene: TRBJ1-5; D gene: .; CDR3 protein: CASSFGGRVGNQPQHF; CDR3 DNA: TGTGCCAGCAGTTTCGGAGGGAGGGTAGGGAATCAGCCCCAGCATTTT
CDR3 length: 13; clone size: many; V gene: TRBV6-4; J gene: TRBJ2-1; D gene: .; CDR3 protein: CASSLTEYNEQFF; CDR3 DNA: TGTGCCAGCAGCCTGACAGAGTACAATGAGCAGTTCTTC
CDR3 length: 15; clone size: .; V gene: TRBV7-8; J gene: TRBJ1-3; D gene: .; CDR3 protein: CASSLGVGRKDTIYF; CDR3 DNA: TGTGCCAGCAGCTTAGGGGTAGGGAGGAAGGACACCATATATTTT
CDR3 length: 14; clone size: few; V gene: TRBV5-1; J gene: TRBJ2-7; D gene: TRBD2; CDR3 protein: CASSLGLAGDEQYF; CDR3 DNA: TGCGCCAGCAGCCTAGGACTAGCGGGAGACGAGCAGTACTTC
CDR3 length: 15; clone size: .; V gene: TRBV11-2; J gene: TRBJ2-7; D gene: TRBD1; CDR3 protein: CASSSSGQGRGEQYF; CDR3 DNA: TGTGCCAGCAGCAGCTCGGGACAGGGCCGGGGCGAGCAGTACTTC
CDR3 length: 16; clone size: .; V gene: TRBV14; J gene: TRBJ2-4; D gene: TRBD1; CDR3 protein: CASSQGGTGGRNIQYF; CDR3 DNA: TGTGCCAGCAGCCAAGGTGGAACAGGGGGCAGAAACATTCAGTACTTC
CDR3 length: 18; clone size: .; V gene: TRBV11-2; J gene: TRBJ2-4; D gene: .; CDR3 protein: CASSGGTPVLLAKNIQYF; CDR3 DNA: TGTGCCAGCAGCGGCGGGACCCCGGTCCTCCTAGCCAAAAACATTCAGTACTTC
CDR3 length: 13; clone size: .; V gene: TRBV6-1; J gene: TRBJ1-5; D gene: TRBD1; CDR3 protein: CASRRQGNQPQHF; CDR3 DNA: TGTGCCAGCAGAAGACAGGGGAATCAGCCCCAGCATTTT
CDR3 length: 13; clone size: .; V gene: TRBV29-1; J gene: TRBJ2-1; D gene: .; CDR3 protein: CSVLSNLHNEQFF; CDR3 DNA: TGCAGCGTTCTCTCGAACCTACACAATGAGCAGTTCTTC
CDR3 length: 14; clone size: once; V gene: TRBV7-2; J gene: TRBJ1-5; D gene: .; CDR3 protein: CASSLVGQNQPQHF; CDR3 DNA: TGTGCCAGCAGCTTAGTGGGACAAAATCAGCCCCAGCATTTT
CDR3 length: 15; clone size: once; V gene: TRBV5-4; J gene: TRBJ1-4; D gene: TRBD1; CDR3 protein: CASSLTGGAGEKLFF; CDR3 DNA: TGTGCCAGCAGCTTGACAGGGGGCGCAGGAGAAAAACTGTTTTTT
CDR3 length: 12; clone size: .; V gene: TRBV5-1; J gene: TRBJ2-1; D gene: .; CDR3 protein: CASSLIYNEQFF; CDR3 DNA: TGCGCCAGCAGCTTGATATACAATGAGCAGTTCTTC
CDR3 length: 16; clone size: .; V gene: TRBV7-2; J gene: TRBJ1-6; D gene: .; CDR3 protein: CASSITGSSYNSPLHF; CDR3 DNA: TGTGCCAGCAGCATAACAGGGAGCTCCTATAATTCACCCCTCCACTTT
CDR3 length: 15; clone size: .; V gene: TRBV7-9; J gene: TRBJ1-2; D gene: .; CDR3 protein: CASSLKEGPNYGYTF; CDR3 DNA: TGTGCCAGCAGCTTAAAGGAGGGACCTAACTATGGCTACACCTTC